The 18 T cell receptor beta chains presented below share a single source sample, sequenced in a study of Ad26.COV2.S vaccination and SARS-CoV-2 variants. Sequenced by immunoSEQ multiplex PCR; TCRdb stores in-frame clones only, minus some. The table shows about 87,000 clones, with more than 65% occurring only once. The sample was peripheral blood, taken after recovery from COVID-19. The origin of the receptors is a human donor who had recovered from COVID-19.

The CDR3 coding sequence is TGTGCCAGCAGCTTAAGTTATAGCAATCAGCCCCAGCATTTT. It specifies CASSLSYSNQPQHF. J is TRBJ1-5 and V is TRBV11-2, with unresolved D. The CDR3 spans 14 residues. V lost 2 bases, J lost 0 bases, and 5 bases lay in between. Per the germline V gene, CDR1 is SGHAT and CDR2 is FQNNGV.

This clone was counted once. V and J are TRBV5-1 and TRBJ2-1, with TRBD2 identical over 9 bases. V dropped 10 bases and J dropped 3; count of bases not matched to a gene: 5. The CDR3 is 13 amino acids. Per germline, CDR1 SGHRS and CDR2 YFSETQ. In DNA form, the CDR3 reads TGCGCCTCGTCGACTAGCGGCTACAATGAGCAGTTCTTC. It encodes CASSTSGYNEQFF.

V gene TRBV28 combines with J gene TRBJ2-5; D gene uncertain. This CDR3 is 16 amino acids long. V lost 7 bases and J 0 bases, leaving 18 bases between the germline ends. Germline V gives CDR1 MDHEN, CDR2 SYDVKM. CDR3 sequence: CASNTRRRRNQETQYF. CDR3 bases: TGTGCCAGCAATACCCGACGCAGGAGAAACCAAGAGACCCAGTACTTC.

This chain uses TRBV5-5 with TRBJ1-4, with D unclear. The CDR3 covers 12 residues. Germline loops: CDR1 SGHKS, CDR2 YYEKEE (reference sequence). Trimming cost V 1 base and J 7 bases, with 5 bases left between them. DNA for the CDR3: TGTGCCAGCAGCTTGCGGAGTGAAAAACTGTTTTTT. This translates into CASSLRSEKLFF. The complete variable domain, with remaining parts taken from reference TRBV5-5 and TRBJ1-4, reads DAGVTQSPTHLIKTRGQQVTLRCSPISGHKSVSWYQQVLGQGPQFIFQYYEKEERGRGNFPDRFSARQFPNYSSELNVNALLLGDSALYLCASSLRSEKLFFGSGTQLSVL.

V gene TRBV3-1 (or the pseudogene TRBV3-2) combines with J gene TRBJ2-2; D may be TRBD2 (5 bases). V was cut by 4 bases and J by 7 bases, with 7 bases left in between. The CDR3 consists of 12 residues. CDR1 LGHDT and CDR2 YNNKEL come from the germline V gene (reference sequence). CDR3 in DNA: TGTGCCAGCAGCCCCGGGGTCGGGGAGCTGTTTTTT. This sequence encodes CASSPGVGELFF.

The chain recombines TRBV4-3 with TRBJ1-1; D gene ambiguous. In germline, CDR1 is LGHNA, CDR2 YSLEER. This CDR3 is 16 amino acids long. Trimming took off 0 bases at V and 0 bases at J, with 11 bases between the two ends. The CDR3 DNA reads TGCGCCAGCAGCCAAGAAATTACGGTAATGAACACTGAAGCTTTCTTT. Translated: CASSQEITVMNTEAFF.

This clone was recorded only once. The chain has TRBV28 and TRBJ1-6; tentative D call: TRBD1 (6 bases). The germline V and J ends were trimmed by 3 bases and 10 bases, with 7 bases remaining between them. This CDR3 region has 12 residues. Germline V CDR1 and CDR2: MDHEN, SYDVKM. CDR3 loop: CASSFRGSPLHF. The DNA for the CDR3 is TGTGCCAGCAGTTTCAGGGGATCACCCCTCCACTTT.

This chain uses TRBV18 with TRBJ2-1; D might be TRBD2 (6 bases). Looked up from germline, CDR1 is KGHSH and CDR2 is LQKENI. The V end was cut by 4 bases, the J end by 0 bases, with 10 bases between. This CDR3 region has 15 residues. As DNA, the CDR3 is TGTGCCAGCTCACGGCGGGAAAGCTCCTACAATGAGCAGTTCTTC. This encodes CASSRRESSYNEQFF.

Here the CDR3 reads CASTRREGLGEQFF. The CDR3 nucleotides read TGTGCCAGTACTAGGCGGGAGGGCCTGGGTGAGCAGTTCTTC. The rearrangement uses TRBV19 and TRBJ2-1; 9 bases line up with TRBD2. Germline lookup yields CDR1 LNHDA and CDR2 SQIVND (reference sequence). This CDR3 has 14 residues. V shed 7 bases, J shed 9 bases, and the junction held 10 bases outside the gene matches.

This clone was picked up a small number of times. V and J are TRBV7-3 and TRBJ1-1; TRBD1 matches 7 bases. Germline assignment: CDR1 SGHTA and CDR2 FQGTGA. V shed 6 bases and J 1 base; nucleotides not matched to a gene: 2. The CDR3 loop spans 13 amino acids. CDR3 sequence reads: CASSRQGNTEAFF. The CDR3 nucleotides are TGTGCCAGCAGTCGACAGGGGAACACTGAAGCTTTCTTT.

This clone was observed a single time. The chain joins TRBV4-1 to TRBJ1-6, with D unclear. There are 16 residues in the CDR3. Germline-derived CDR1 and CDR2 are MGHRA and YSYEKL. V lost 0 bases to trimming and J lost 1 base, with 7 bases between them. The CDR3 nucleotides are TGCGCCAGCAGCCAAGAGGTCCGGTCCTATAATTCACCCCTCCACTTT. Its protein product is CASSQEVRSYNSPLHF.

This chain uses TRBV3-1 (or the pseudogene TRBV3-2) with TRBJ1-4; D uncertain. Germline V gene lookup returns CDR1 LGHDT and CDR2 YNNKEL (reference sequence). V lost 1 base and J lost 8, with 14 bases in between. The CDR3 loop spans 15 amino acids. Here the CDR3 DNA reads TGTGCCAGCAGCCAAGCGAGGCACCCGGGGGAAAAACTGTTTTTT. Translation: CASSQARHPGEKLFF.

The chain has TRBV23-1 and TRBJ2-6; tentatively, D is TRBD1 or TRBD2 (6 bases each). TRBV23-1 is an ORF, with its function uncertain. The CDR3 sequence is 17 residues long. V lost 4 bases, J lost 4 bases, and 17 bases lay in between. The chain's CDR3 is CASSLVHRDSGANVLTF. DNA for the CDR3: TGCGCCAGCAGTCTTGTTCACAGGGACTCAGGGGCCAACGTCCTGACTTTC.

This clone came up a few times. The CDR3 DNA is TGTGCCACCAGAGAATTCACAGGGGCCACCTCCTACGAGCAGTACTTC. Translating it yields CATREFTGATSYEQYF. The V call is TRBV21-1, the J call TRBJ2-7; TRBD1 reflects the table's D call only, with no check against the DNA. TRBV21-1 is a known pseudogene. The CDR3 contains 16 residues.

This clone was recorded once. The chain couples TRBV24-1 to TRBJ1-4; 7 bases agree with TRBD1. CDR3 length: 23 amino acids. The J segment lost 1 base and the V segment lost 7 bases, leaving 29 bases of the junction unmatched. The germline CDR1 and CDR2 sequences are KGHDR and SFDVKD. CDR3 nucleotides: TGTGCCACCAGGCATATAGACAGGGTAGACATTGGAGGGGCGGTCCGAACTAATGAAAAACTGTTTTTT. Translated: CATRHIDRVDIGGAVRTNEKLFF.

The rearrangement uses TRBV24-1 and TRBJ2-1; D remains unclear. The CDR3 extends over 16 amino acids. Trimming shortened V by 1 base and J by 0 bases, and 9 bases separated the two germline ends. Per germline, CDR1 KGHDR and CDR2 SFDVKD. CDR3 loop: CATSDFTINSYNEQFF. DNA for the CDR3: TGTGCCACCAGTGATTTTACTATTAACTCCTACAATGAGCAGTTCTTC.

The chain couples TRBV29-1 to TRBJ2-1, with unresolved D. The germline V gene has CDR1 SQVTM and CDR2 ANQGSEA. The CDR3 loop spans 14 amino acids. V was pared by 5 bases and J by 0 bases, with 11 bases between. CDR3 coding DNA: TGCAGCGTTCTCCCGCAGAGCTCCTACAATGAGCAGTTCTTC. This translates into CSVLPQSSYNEQFF.

With regard to this clone: Additional DNA sequences in this sample encode the identical CDR3. The rearrangement links TRBV27 to TRBJ1-3, with a tentative D call TRBD1 (5 bases). The germline V gene has CDR1 MNHEY and CDR2 SMNVEV (reference sequence). V shed 4 bases and J shed 0 bases, with 22 bases lying between them. The length of the CDR3 is 19 residues. CDR3 DNA sequence: TGTGCCAGCAGTTCAAGAGCCCCCGCCGGGGGGGGCTCTGGAAACACCATATATTTT. Translating gives CASSSRAPAGGGSGNTIYF.